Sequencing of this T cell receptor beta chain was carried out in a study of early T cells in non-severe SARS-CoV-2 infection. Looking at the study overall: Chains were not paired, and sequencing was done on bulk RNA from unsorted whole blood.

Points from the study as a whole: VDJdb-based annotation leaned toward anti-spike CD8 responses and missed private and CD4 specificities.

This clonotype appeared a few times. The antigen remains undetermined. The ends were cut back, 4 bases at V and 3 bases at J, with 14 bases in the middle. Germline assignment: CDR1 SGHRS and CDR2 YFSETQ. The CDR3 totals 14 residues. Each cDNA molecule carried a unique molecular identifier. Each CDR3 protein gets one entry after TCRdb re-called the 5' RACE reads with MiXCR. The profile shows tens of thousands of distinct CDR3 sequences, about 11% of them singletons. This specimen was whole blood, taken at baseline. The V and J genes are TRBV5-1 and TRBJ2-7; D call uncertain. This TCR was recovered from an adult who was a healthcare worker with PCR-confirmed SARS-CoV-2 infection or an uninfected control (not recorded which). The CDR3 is CASSRTEVDYEQYF. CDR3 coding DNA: TGCGCCAGCAGCCGTACAGAGGTGGACTACGAGCAGTACTTC.